This record looks at one TCR beta chain sequence and its context. What it recognizes is unknown. These data come from a study of cytomegalovirus exposure and HLA in healthy donors. The wider study: Falling in the Caucasian-associated ancestry cluster were 80% to 85% of approximately 410 genotyped donors. Findings and limits, study-wide: Previously analyzed data showed that most TCR beta V segments were productive at a frequency of about 87% or about 30%. In a later analysis, HLA-C alleles had the fewest associated TCRs, DRB1 alleles the most. In a later analysis, TCR beta V- and J-gene trimming was associated with a missense DCLRE1C variant.

The PCR made use of 60 Vbeta and 13 Jbeta primers. Clones were sequenced by immunoSEQ multiplex PCR, and TCRdb holds only the in-frame ones, with some missing. The table has fewer than 140,000 clones, roughly 74% seen once. V lost 6 bases and J 2 bases, leaving 14 bases between the germline ends. The germline V gene has CDR1 WSHSY and CDR2 SAAADI. The length of the CDR3 is 14 residues. Sequencing was done on a sample of PBMCs. This sequence joins TRBV10-2 and TRBJ2-7; weak D call: TRBD2 (6 bases). The TCR sequence derives from a middle-aged man in good health and CMV-seronegative. CDR3 amino acids: CASSLGLSTYEQYF. DNA for the CDR3: TGCGCCAGCAGCTTGGGACTGTCTACCTACGAGCAGTACTTC.